This entry is about one T cell receptor beta chain. As processed by the authors: Scientists estimated how many nucleated cells there were by amplifying reference gene primers. Generated by immunoSEQ multiplex PCR, the TCRdb table keeps only in-frame clones and is missing some. V, J and clone size reflect that table, while D and trimming were determined from the DNA. The sample gives some 80,000 clones, 75% to 95% of which show up once; under 0.8% is in the top ten. Germline V CDR1 and CDR2: LGHNA, YNFKEQ. J gave up 0 bases and V 2 bases, and 0 bases lay outside the gene matches. The CDR3 runs to 14 residues. These data originate in a study of blood T cell repertoires in COVID-19.

The chain carries TRBV4-2 and TRBJ2-5, with 7 bases identical to TRBD2. The receptor was isolated from a woman at least 80 years old with acute or convalescent COVID-19. Sequencing was performed on peripheral blood. The CDR3 sequence: CASSQSGNQETQYF. The CDR3 DNA is TGTGCCAGCAGCCAAAGCGGGAACCAAGAGACCCAGTACTTC.